The 16 T cell receptor beta chains listed next were all sequenced from one sample in a study of blood T cell repertoires in COVID-19. Sequenced by immunoSEQ multiplex PCR; TCRdb stores in-frame clones only, minus some. The top ten hold roughly 2.2% of the sample, which has more than 100,000 clones, around 80% seen once. The source material was PBMCs or T cells enriched from blood (not recorded which). These receptors originate from a middle-aged man with acute COVID-19.

The chain combines TRBV7-2 with TRBJ2-6; the D is unclear. The CDR3 consists of 17 residues. CDR1 and CDR2 from the germline V gene are SGHTA and FQGNSA. Trimming stripped 0 bases from V and 0 bases from J, with 9 bases between. CDR3 nucleotides: TGTGCCAGCAGCTTAGCGGGCTCCGGCTCTGGGGCCAACGTCCTGACTTTC. Residues: CASSLAGSGSGANVLTF.

This clone was counted once. The chain is built from TRBV5-5 and TRBJ2-6, with TRBD1 as a possible D gene (5 bases). Trimming left V 2 bases short and J 2 bases short, with 11 bases between. The CDR3 covers 16 residues. The germline V gene encodes CDR1 SGHKS and CDR2 YYEKEE (reference sequence). For the CDR3, the DNA is TGTGCCAGCAGCTTCTCCCCAGGGACTGGGGCCAACGTCCTGACTTTC. The encoded protein is CASSFSPGTGANVLTF.

The chain combines TRBV19 with TRBJ2-3; possibly TRBD2 for D (6 bases). The CDR3 has 13 amino acids. V gave up 1 base and J gave up 4 bases, with 6 bases separating them. Germline CDR1 is LNHDA and CDR2 is SQIVND (reference sequence). The DNA of the CDR3 is TGTGCCAGTAGTATAGGGGGGGCAGATACGCAGTATTTT. Amino acids: CASSIGGADTQYF.

The chain links TRBV6-5 to TRBJ2-5, with 8 bases identical to TRBD1. The CDR3 has 15 amino acids. Trimming cost V 0 bases and J 4 bases; bases outside gene matches: 4. The V gene's germline CDR1 is MNHEY and CDR2 SVGAGI. CDR3 bases: TGTGCCAGCAGTTACTCATTCACAGGGGGAGAGACCCAGTACTTC. Translation: CASSYSFTGGETQYF.

Written as DNA, the CDR3 is TGTGCCAGCACCACAGCGGGCCTCTACCTTACGCAGTATTTT. Amino acid sequence: CASTTAGLYLTQYF. The rearrangement joins TRBV18 to TRBJ2-3; tentative D call: TRBD2 (6 bases). Trimming shortened V by 8 bases and J by 8 bases, and 20 bases separated the two germline ends. The CDR3 is made up of 14 amino acids. Per the germline V gene, CDR1 is KGHSH and CDR2 is LQKENI. The variable domain in full, completed from reference TRBV18 and TRBJ2-3, reads NAGVMQNPRHLVRRRGQEARLRCSPMKGHSHVYWYRQLPEEGLKFMVYLQKENIIDESGMPKERFSAEFPKEGPSILRIQQVVRGDSAAYFCASTTAGLYLTQYFGPGTRLTVL.

This clone was counted a single time. The V and J genes are TRBV10-3 and TRBJ2-2; 8 nucleotides agree with TRBD2. J lost 7 bases, V lost 5 bases, and 6 bases had no gene match. CDR1 and CDR2 (germline): ENHRY, SYGVKD. This CDR3 has 14 amino acids. The CDR3 region is CAISREGRNGELFF. CDR3 nucleotides: TGTGCCATCAGTCGGGAGGGCCGGAACGGGGAGCTGTTTTTT.

This chain joins TRBV5-1 and TRBJ1-1; no definite D call. Germline V lookup: CDR1 SGHRS, CDR2 YFSETQ. The CDR3 runs 15 residues. V was trimmed by 4 bases and J by 0 bases, leaving 13 bases between them. DNA of the CDR3: TGCGCCAGCAGCCCCTTAGCCACTTTGAACACTGAAGCTTTCTTT. Residues: CASSPLATLNTEAFF. Full variable domain (missing parts from reference TRBV5-1 and TRBJ1-1): KAGVTQTPRYLIKTRGQQVTLSCSPISGHRSVSWYQQTPGQGLQFLFEYFSETQRNKGNFPGRFSGRQFSNSRSEMNVSTLELGDSALYLCASSPLATLNTEAFFGQGTRLTVV.

The J gene is TRBJ1-3, the V gene TRBV7-9; 7 nucleotides align to TRBD1. The ends lost 3 bases at V and 3 bases at J; junction bases unmatched: 5. The germline CDR1 and CDR2 sequences are SEHNR and FQNEAQ (reference sequence). The CDR3 runs 15 residues. The DNA of the CDR3 is TGTGCCAGCAGCTTGACAGGGAATCATGGAAACACCATATATTTT. It specifies CASSLTGNHGNTIYF.

This chain connects TRBV19 to TRBJ1-3; no clear D gene. This CDR3 has 13 residues. Germline CDR1 and CDR2: LNHDA and SQIVND (reference sequence). V lost 7 bases and J 4 bases, leaving 11 bases between the germline ends. This CDR3 is CASKRGNGNTIYF. DNA of the CDR3: TGTGCCAGTAAGCGGGGTAACGGAAACACCATATATTTT.

The chain joins TRBV10-3 to TRBJ2-7; D perhaps matches TRBD1 (6 bases). Trimming pared 7 bases from V and 3 bases from J, leaving 13 bases between. CDR1 ENHRY and CDR2 SYGVKD come from the germline V gene. The CDR3 is 13 amino acids. The CDR3 nucleotides read TGTGCCATCAAGGGGACAACAGACTACGAGCAGTACTTC. Translating it yields CAIKGTTDYEQYF.

The V call is TRBV28, the J call TRBJ1-2, with TRBD1 matching over 9 bases. The J segment lost 8 bases and the V segment lost 5 bases, leaving 3 bases of the junction unmatched. The CDR3 length is 12 residues. The germline CDR1 and CDR2 sequences are MDHEN and SYDVKM. The CDR3 coding sequence is TGTGCCAGCAGTAACAGGGGGCGAGGCTACACCTTC. Its protein product is CASSNRGRGYTF.

The rearrangement links TRBV11-2 to TRBJ1-2, with unresolved D. CDR1 SGHAT and CDR2 FQNNGV come from the germline V gene. Trimming shortened V by 1 base and J by 8 bases, and 11 bases separated the two germline ends. The CDR3 is 13 residues long. The CDR3 loop reads CASSLGTSGGYTF. The DNA of the CDR3 is TGTGCCAGCAGCTTAGGAACGAGCGGCGGCTACACCTTC. The full variable domain, its missing parts supplied by reference TRBV11-2 and TRBJ1-2, is EAGVAQSPRYKIIEKRQSVAFWCNPISGHATLYWYQQILGQGPKLLIQFQNNGVVDDSQLPKDRFSAERLKGVDSTLKIQPAKLEDSAVYLCASSLGTSGGYTFGSGTRLTVV.

V gene TRBV2 combines with J gene TRBJ2-3, with TRBD2 as a possible D gene (6 bases). This CDR3 has 15 amino acids. Per the germline V gene, CDR1 is SNHLY and CDR2 is FYNNEI. V lost 6 bases, J lost 1 base, and 14 bases lay in between. This CDR3 reads CASSPGVAGTDTQYF. Here the CDR3 DNA reads TGTGCCAGCAGCCCGGGGGTAGCGGGCACAGATACGCAGTATTTT.

V is TRBV29-1 and J is TRBJ1-5; 9 nucleotides match TRBD1. The V and J ends lost 0 bases and 2 bases, in that order; junction bases with no gene match: 17. The CDR3 is 20 residues long. CDR1 is SQVTM and CDR2 is ANQGSEA in the germline V gene. The CDR3: CSVEDNLSGTGNPGNQPQHF. In DNA, the CDR3 is TGCAGCGTTGAAGATAATTTATCGGGGACAGGGAATCCGGGCAATCAGCCCCAGCATTTT.

The chain couples TRBV6-5 to TRBJ2-1, with no clear D. Germline V lookup: CDR1 MNHEY, CDR2 SVGAGI. V was trimmed by 5 bases and J by 0 bases, leaving 11 bases between them. This CDR3 is 15 amino acids long. Here the CDR3 DNA reads TGTGCCAGCAGTCAGACCCGGAGCTCCTACAATGAGCAGTTCTTC. This sequence encodes CASSQTRSSYNEQFF.

This chain uses TRBV3-1 (or the pseudogene TRBV3-2) with TRBJ2-3, with 10 positions matching TRBD2. Germline trimming cut 2 bases from V and 6 bases from J; bases unmatched to any gene: 11. The CDR3 is 17 amino acids. From germline, CDR1 is LGHDT and CDR2 YNNKEL (reference sequence). CDR3 bases: TGTGCCAGCAGCCAACCTGGACTAGCGGAGTGGGGCGATACGCAGTATTTT. Its translation is CASSQPGLAEWGDTQYF.